Shown below are 26 T cell receptor beta chains from a single sample sequenced in a study of sequential checkpoint blockade in melanoma. TCRdb's table, derived via immunoSEQ multiplex PCR, lists solely in-frame clones and lacks some. Here the sample spans some 10,000 clones, roughly 81% being singletons. Specified treatment: randomized to nivolumab then ipilimumab (arm A) or the reverse (arm B). The material sequenced was CD8+ T cells sorted from blood (inferred from file names), taken from a patient given nivolumab and ipilimumab in sequence. These receptors came from a human donor with melanoma.

The V gene is TRBV27, the J gene TRBJ1-2, with 11 bases fitting TRBD1. The CDR3 totals 16 residues. In germline, CDR1 is MNHEY, CDR2 SMNVEV (reference sequence). With 0 bases clipped from V and 4 bases from J, the junction kept 4 bases outside the gene matches. CDR3 sequence: CASSLSGQGDLYGYTF. The CDR3 DNA follows: TGTGCCAGCAGTTTATCGGGACAGGGGGACCTCTATGGCTACACCTTC.

The chain carries TRBV2 and TRBJ2-2; tentatively, D is TRBD2 (6 bases). This CDR3 has 13 amino acids. CDR1 is SNHLY, CDR2 FYNNEI, per germline. The V and J ends lost 5 bases and 6 bases respectively, with 10 bases between them. The CDR3 protein is CASSTRLAGELFF. CDR3 DNA sequence: TGTGCCAGCAGTACCAGACTAGCCGGGGAGCTGTTTTTT. Together with reference TRBV2 and TRBJ2-2, the CDR3 gives the full variable domain: EPEVTQTPSHQVTQMGQEVILRCVPISNHLYFYWYRQILGQKVEFLVSFYNNEISEKSEIFDDQFSVERPDGSNFTLKIRSTKLEDSAMYFCASSTRLAGELFFGEGSRLTVL.

This chain joins TRBV29-1 and TRBJ1-2, with D tentatively TRBD1 (5 bases). Looked up from germline, CDR1 is SQVTM and CDR2 is ANQGSEA. Trimming took 3 bases from V and 2 from J, leaving 10 bases between them. The CDR3 runs 13 residues. The CDR3 DNA reads TGCAGCGTTGAGGGAGGGGAGAACTATGGCTACACCTTC. This sequence encodes CSVEGGENYGYTF.

The rearrangement links TRBV29-1 to TRBJ2-7, with D possibly TRBD1 on 6 matching bases. V gave up 0 bases and J gave up 3 bases, with 9 bases separating them. Germline V lookup: CDR1 SQVTM, CDR2 ANQGSEA. This CDR3 has 13 amino acids. The CDR3 protein is CSVEDTRGYEQYF. DNA of the CDR3: TGCAGCGTTGAAGATACCAGGGGCTACGAGCAGTACTTC.

The chain uses TRBV10-1 and TRBJ2-1, with D uncertain. The CDR3 covers 12 residues. V was pared by 4 bases and J by 10 bases, with 11 bases between. Germline assignment: CDR1 WNHNN and CDR2 SYGVQD (reference sequence). In nucleotides, the CDR3 is TGCGCCAGCAGTGTATGCGTTTGCGAGCAGTTCTTC. Encoded protein: CASSVCVCEQFF.

The V gene is TRBV7-9, the J gene TRBJ1-2; D not certain. The CDR3 contains 13 residues. V gave up 0 bases and J gave up 6 bases, with 8 bases separating them. Germline values: CDR1 SEHNR, CDR2 FQNEAQ (reference sequence). CDR3 sequence: CASSLAAADGYTF. In DNA, the CDR3 is TGTGCCAGCAGCTTAGCAGCGGCGGATGGCTACACCTTC.

Points on this clone: Within the sample, other DNA sequences also encode this same CDR3. This chain links TRBV7-9 with TRBJ2-5, with D possibly TRBD1 on 6 matching bases. Trimming removed 0 bases from V and 5 bases from J, with 13 bases in between. The CDR3 runs to 15 residues. Germline CDR1 SEHNR, CDR2 FQNEAQ (reference sequence). CDR3 coding DNA: TGTGCCAGCAGCTTAGCCGAGACAGGTTGGGAGACCCAGTACTTC. Amino acid sequence: CASSLAETGWETQYF.

The rearrangement joins TRBV9 to TRBJ2-1; D possibly corresponds to TRBD2 (8 bases). CDR3 length equals 17 residues. V lost 4 bases, J lost 8 bases, and 25 bases lay in between. Germline-derived CDR1 and CDR2 are SGDLS and YYNGEE. CDR3 sequence: CASSPGGGLELTDEQFF. The CDR3 DNA is TGTGCCAGCAGCCCAGGGGGGGGACTAGAGCTTACGGATGAGCAGTTCTTC.

V is TRBV9 and J is TRBJ1-3, with 11 bases identical to TRBD1. J gave up 4 bases and V 0 bases, and 6 bases lay outside the gene matches. The CDR3 extends over 17 amino acids. CDR1 is SGDLS, CDR2 YYNGEE, per germline. This CDR3 is CASSVAGDRGKGNTIYF. In nucleotides, the CDR3 is TGTGCCAGCAGCGTAGCAGGGGACAGGGGGAAGGGAAACACCATATATTTT.

V and J are TRBV14 and TRBJ2-1; 9 positions match TRBD1. Trimming cost V 3 bases and J 6 bases; bases outside gene matches: 0. Per the germline V gene, CDR1 is SGHDN and CDR2 is FVKESK. The CDR3 has 13 amino acids. The CDR3: CASSQTGGNEQFF. In DNA, the CDR3 is TGTGCCAGCAGCCAGACAGGGGGCAATGAGCAGTTCTTC.

This clone was seen a few times. V usage is TRBV7-8 and J usage is TRBJ2-3, with D possibly TRBD2 on 6 matching bases. The CDR3 spans 14 residues. CDR1 and CDR2 (germline): SGHVS, FQNEAQ. Trimming pared 1 base from V and 5 bases from J, leaving 10 bases between. CDR3 coding DNA: TGTGCCAGCAGCTTAGTTATTAGCGGAGATACGCAGTATTTT. Amino acids: CASSLVISGDTQYF.

This clone was detected only a few times. The sample holds other DNA sequences that translate to the same CDR3. This chain links TRBV7-9 with TRBJ2-1; D is perhaps TRBD2 (6 bases). Germline assignment: CDR1 SEHNR and CDR2 FQNEAQ (reference sequence). The CDR3 has 14 residues. Deletions cut 3 bases from V and 1 base from J, with 7 bases between. CDR3 nucleotides: TGTGCCAGCAGCTTCGGGACTTCCTACAATGAGCAGTTCTTC. Its protein is CASSFGTSYNEQFF.

The chain combines TRBV11-2 with TRBJ2-1; D ambiguous. The CDR3 loop spans 14 amino acids. Trimming removed 3 bases at V and 4 bases at J, with 10 bases between. From germline, CDR1 is SGHAT and CDR2 FQNNGV. Here the CDR3 reads CASSFSNGYNEQFF. The CDR3 region has the DNA TGTGCCAGCAGCTTTAGCAACGGGTACAATGAGCAGTTCTTC.

This clone was seen only a few times. The chain employs TRBV5-4 and TRBJ1-1; TRBD1 might be the D (5 bases). Germline CDR1 SGHNT, CDR2 YYREEE (reference sequence). The CDR3 extends over 12 amino acids. With 2 bases removed from V and 7 bases from J, the gap between germline ends came to 9 bases. CDR3 nucleotide sequence: TGTGCCAGCAGCTTCAAGGGGTTTGAAGCTTTCTTT. This gives the protein CASSFKGFEAFF.

This sequence joins TRBV27 and TRBJ1-2, with 10 nucleotides matching TRBD1. The CDR3 consists of 14 residues. The trim removed 5 bases at V and 5 bases at J, leaving 5 bases unmatched. From germline, CDR1 is MNHEY and CDR2 SMNVEV (reference sequence). The CDR3 DNA reads as TGTGCCAGCAGTAGTGGACAGGGGGTATATGGCTACACCTTC. Protein product: CASSSGQGVYGYTF.

The chain uses TRBV6-5 and TRBJ1-3; perhaps TRBD1 as D (5 bases). This CDR3 contains 15 residues. V lost 6 bases to trimming and J lost 2 bases, with 14 bases between them. The germline V gene has CDR1 MNHEY and CDR2 SVGAGI. This CDR3 is CASSPHRQAGNTIYF. CDR3 nucleotide sequence: TGTGCCAGCAGCCCTCACAGGCAGGCTGGAAACACCATATATTTT.

The chain joins TRBV6-5 to TRBJ1-1; 9 bases are a match to TRBD1. V lost 7 bases to trimming and J lost 1 base; unmatched junction nucleotides: 7. There are 15 residues in the CDR3. Germline-derived CDR1 and CDR2 are MNHEY and SVGAGI. This chain's CDR3 is CASTYTTGGNTEAFF. The DNA for the CDR3 is TGTGCCAGCACCTACACGACAGGGGGGAACACTGAAGCTTTCTTT.

The chain is built from TRBV11-2 and TRBJ2-7; 14 positions agree with TRBD2. Germline CDR1 reads SGHAT; CDR2 reads FQNNGV. V dropped 1 base and J dropped 3; count of bases not matched to a gene: 5. CDR3 length: 17 amino acids. The CDR3 nucleotides are TGTGCCAGCAGCTTAGGGCCGGGACTAGCGGGAGTCTACGAGCAGTACTTC. It translates to CASSLGPGLAGVYEQYF.

This clone has a handful of counts. V and J are TRBV10-1 and TRBJ2-5, with D possibly TRBD2 on 6 matching bases. Trimming left V 3 bases short and J 4 bases short, with 9 bases between. The CDR3 extends over 13 amino acids. Germline V gene data show CDR1 as WNHNN and CDR2 as SYGVQD (reference sequence). The CDR3 DNA sequence: TGCGCCAGCAGTGATCCGGGAGTAGAGACCCAGTACTTC. As protein: CASSDPGVETQYF.

This clone occurred once. The J gene is TRBJ2-2, the V gene TRBV6-1; 8 bases align to TRBD2. Germline V gene sequence: CDR1 MNHNS, CDR2 SASEGT. V dropped 1 base and J dropped 5; count of bases not matched to a gene: 6. The CDR3 has 16 residues. CDR3 sequence reads: CASSEDAGGMTGELFF. The CDR3 DNA sequence: TGTGCCAGCAGTGAAGACGCGGGAGGAATGACCGGGGAGCTGTTTTTT.

The chain is built from TRBV7-9 and TRBJ1-1; 8 bases map to TRBD1. The V segment lost 5 bases and the J segment 5 bases; nucleotides outside the gene matches: 7. This CDR3 has 14 residues. CDR1 SEHNR and CDR2 FQNEAQ come from the germline V gene (reference sequence). CDR3 in amino acids: CASSPTGGKTEAFF. DNA of the CDR3: TGTGCCAGCAGCCCCACAGGGGGAAAAACTGAAGCTTTCTTT.

This chain uses TRBV7-9 with TRBJ1-3; D not resolved. The germline V and J ends were trimmed by 6 bases and 12 bases, with 12 bases remaining between them. There are 11 residues in the CDR3. In germline, CDR1 is SEHNR, CDR2 FQNEAQ (reference sequence). The CDR3 is CASRSGVFIYF. CDR3 nucleotide sequence: TGTGCCAGCAGATCCGGGGTGTTCATATATTTT.

The chain links TRBV6-5 to TRBJ2-3, with D perhaps TRBD1 (6 bases). The CDR3 length is 15 residues. Germline V lookup: CDR1 MNHEY, CDR2 SVGAGI. Trimming pared 6 bases from V and 3 bases from J, leaving 16 bases between. CDR3 nucleotides: TGTGCCAGCAGCCTCGACAGGTCAAGAACAGATACGCAGTATTTT. It translates to CASSLDRSRTDTQYF.

About this clone: Other DNA sequences in this sample translate to the same CDR3. The rearrangement links TRBV7-9 to TRBJ2-3, with 8 bases that match TRBD2. The germline V gene has CDR1 SEHNR and CDR2 FQNEAQ (reference sequence). J lost 0 bases, V lost 5 bases, and 4 bases had no gene match. This CDR3 region has 15 residues. Here the CDR3 DNA reads TGTGCCAGCAGCCCGCGGGGGGTTAGCACAGATACGCAGTATTTT. Protein sequence: CASSPRGVSTDTQYF.

The chain recombines TRBV27 with TRBJ2-5; 7 positions match TRBD1. The last part of the DNA fits TRBJ2-7 better; the J call may be wrong. The CDR3 sequence is 13 residues long. The V gene's germline CDR1 is MNHEY and CDR2 SMNVEV (reference sequence). CDR3 in amino acids: CASSWDSTYEQYF. In nucleotides, the CDR3 is TGTGCCAGTAGCTGGGACAGCACCTACGAGCAGTACTTC.

This clone has a handful of counts. The V and J genes are TRBV28 and TRBJ2-7; 7 bases map to TRBD1. The trim removed 2 bases at V and 0 bases at J, leaving 7 bases unmatched. This CDR3 is 16 amino acids long. The germline gives CDR1 MDHEN, CDR2 SYDVKM. For the CDR3, the DNA is TGTGCCAGCAGTTTAAATGTTGGGACAGACTCCTACGAGCAGTACTTC. It encodes CASSLNVGTDSYEQYF.